This T cell receptor beta chain emerged from a study of blood T cells in healthy people across ages. This CDR3 region has 17 residues. The authors ran a second PCR of about 7 to 12 cycles using a sample-barcoded 5' primer and a J-beta primer mix. TCRdb re-analysed the 5' RACE reads in MiXCR, keeping a single row per CDR3 protein. This table holds almost 1 million distinct CDR3 sequences, 45% to 60% found once. The table lists this clonotype with a few counts. The antigen is undetermined. Study results and caveats: Older age coincided with a roughly linear decline in TCR beta diversity per million T cells. Naive T cell percentage and TCR beta diversity correlated strongly.

The sequence was collected from an older woman in good health. The J gene is TRBJ2-6, the V gene TRBV21-1; the table's D call, TRBD1, was not checked against the DNA. TRBV21-1 is reported as a pseudogene. Sequencing input: blood. CDR3 sequence reads: CASSATGFLSGANVLTF. Written as DNA, the CDR3 is TGTGCCAGCAGCGCTACAGGGTTCCTTTCTGGGGCCAACGTCCTGACTTTC.